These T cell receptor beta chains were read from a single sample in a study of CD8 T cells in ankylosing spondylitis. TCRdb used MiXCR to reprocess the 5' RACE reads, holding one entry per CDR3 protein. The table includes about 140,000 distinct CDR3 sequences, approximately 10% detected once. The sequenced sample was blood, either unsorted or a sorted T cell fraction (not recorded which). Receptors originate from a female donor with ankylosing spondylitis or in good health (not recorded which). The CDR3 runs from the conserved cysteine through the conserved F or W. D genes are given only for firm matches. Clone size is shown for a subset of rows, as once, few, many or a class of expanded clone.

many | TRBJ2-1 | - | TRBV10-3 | TGTCCCATCAGTGAGCAGAAAGGAACTACCTCCTACAATGAGCAGTTCTTC | CPISEQKGTTSYNEQFF
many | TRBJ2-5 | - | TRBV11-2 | TGTGCCAGCCGTCAGGGGATCCACGAGACCCAGTACTTC | CASRQGIHETQYF
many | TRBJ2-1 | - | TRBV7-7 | TGTGCCAGCAGCTTCCTCCCGGCAGACTACAATGAGCAGTTCTTC | CASSFLPADYNEQFF
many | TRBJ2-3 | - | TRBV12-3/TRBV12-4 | TGTGCCAGCAGTTTAGACCCCGCCACAGATACGCAGTATTTT | CASSLDPATDTQYF
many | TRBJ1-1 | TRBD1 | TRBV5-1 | TGCGCCAGCAGCTGGGACAGGGCGGGTACTGAAGCTTTCTTT | CASSWDRAGTEAFF
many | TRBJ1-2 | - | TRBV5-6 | TGTGCCAGCAGCTTGCAGAACTATGGCTACACCTTC | CASSLQNYGYTF
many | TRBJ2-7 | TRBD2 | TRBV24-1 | TGTGCCACCAGTGACAGAGCGGGAGCGGAGCAGTACTTC | CATSDRAGAEQYF
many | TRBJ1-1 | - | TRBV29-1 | TGCAGCGTTGGGTCAGCTGGGAGCGGGACTGAAGCTTTCTTT | CSVGSAGSGTEAFF
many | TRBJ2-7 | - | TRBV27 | TGTGCCAGCAGAGGGGGTGACGGGTTCTTCGAGCAGTACTTC | CASRGGDGFFEQYF
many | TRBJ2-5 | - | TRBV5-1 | TGCGCCAGCCGTGCAGTGGGGGTAGAGACCCAGTACTTC | CASRAVGVETQYF
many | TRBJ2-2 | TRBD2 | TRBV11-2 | TGTGCCAGCAGCTTAGGTCTCGGTAGCGGGGTGACCGGGGAGCTGTTTTTT | CASSLGLGSGVTGELFF
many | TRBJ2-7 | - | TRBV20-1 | TGCAGTGTCGGAAGCTCCTACGAGCAGTACTTC | CSVGSSYEQYF
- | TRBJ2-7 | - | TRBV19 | TGTGCCAGTAGATCACGCAAGTTCTTC | CASRSRKFF
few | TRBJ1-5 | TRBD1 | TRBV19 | TGTGCCAGCGAGGGACAGGTCCCCCCGTCCCAGCATTTT | CASEGQVPPSQHF
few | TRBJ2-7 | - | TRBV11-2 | TGTGCCAGCAGCTTAGAGGGCGGTAGCTCCTACGAGCAGTACTTC | CASSLEGGSSYEQYF
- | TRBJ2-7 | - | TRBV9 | TGTGCCAGCAGCGTAAACCCCGGTGGCGCAGACGAGCAGTACTTC | CASSVNPGGADEQYF
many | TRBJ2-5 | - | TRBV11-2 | TGTGCCAGCAGCCCTAATAGAGAGACCCAGTACTTC | CASSPNRETQYF
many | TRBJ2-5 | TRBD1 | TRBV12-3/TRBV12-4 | TGTGCCAGCACCCCCTCCGGGACAGGGGGCAATTTTGAGACCCAGTACTTC | CASTPSGTGGNFETQYF
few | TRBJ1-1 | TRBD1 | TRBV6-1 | TGTGCCAGCAGATTGGGACAGGCGGTCACTGAAGCTTTCTTT | CASRLGQAVTEAFF
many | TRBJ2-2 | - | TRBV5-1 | TGCGCCAGCAGCTTGTTTCAGCGAGCGAACACCGGGGAGCTGTTTTTT | CASSLFQRANTGELFF
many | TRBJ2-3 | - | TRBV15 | TGTGCCACCAGCAGAGAGGGCCTGGGGGATACGCAGTATTTT | CATSREGLGDTQYF
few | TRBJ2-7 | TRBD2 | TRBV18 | TGTGCCAGCTCACGGGAGCGGGGGCCGTACGAGCAGTACTTC | CASSRERGPYEQYF
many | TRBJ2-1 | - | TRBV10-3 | TGTGCCATCAGAAACACAGGGATGGATGAGCAGTTCTTC | CAIRNTGMDEQFF
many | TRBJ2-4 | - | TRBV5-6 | TGTGCCAGCAGCTTGACTGGGAGCGCGGTCGGCAAAAACATTCAGTACTTC | CASSLTGSAVGKNIQYF
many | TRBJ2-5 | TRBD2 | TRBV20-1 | TGCAGTGCTGGGACTAGCGGGGGAGAGGCCCAGTACTTC | CSAGTSGGEAQYF